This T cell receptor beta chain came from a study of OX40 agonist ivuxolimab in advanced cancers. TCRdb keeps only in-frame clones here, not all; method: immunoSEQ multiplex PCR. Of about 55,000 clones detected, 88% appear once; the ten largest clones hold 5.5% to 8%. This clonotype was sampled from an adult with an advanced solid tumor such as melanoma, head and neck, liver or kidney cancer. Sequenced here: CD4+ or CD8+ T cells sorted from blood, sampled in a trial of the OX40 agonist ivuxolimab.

This chain's CDR3 is CASSTSGPETQYF. The CDR3 DNA follows: TGTGCCAGTAGTACCTCGGGGCCGGAGACCCAGTACTTC. The rearrangement links TRBV19 to TRBJ2-5; the D gene could be TRBD1 or TRBD2 (5 bases each). The V end was cut by 4 bases, the J end by 5 bases, with 11 bases between. CDR1 is LNHDA, CDR2 SQIVND, per germline (reference sequence). The CDR3 covers 13 residues.